This is a list of T cell receptor beta chains from one sample in a study of shared clonotypes between healthy human individuals. Repertoires were generated with immunoSEQ multiplex PCR, while TCRdb's copy carries only in-frame clones and drops some. The repertoire holds 450,000 or so clones, 60% to 80% seen once, with 12% in the top ten. The sample taken for sequencing was PBMCs. The receptors here all came from a woman in her forties in good health. Some clones in this sample may be carry-over from other donors' samples. CDR3s include the opening cysteine and the closing phenylalanine or tryptophan. D genes are given only for firm matches. The size entry is marked missing in some rows and otherwise reads once, few, many or a size class.

j_call,v_call,clone_size,d_call,cdr3_nt,cdr3_aa
TRBJ2-1,TRBV4-2,NA,NA,TGTGCCAGCAGCCAACGGGAGAGAGGATACAATGAGCAGTTCTTC,CASSQRERGYNEQFF
TRBJ2-3,TRBV4-1,NA,TRBD2,TGCGCCAGCAGCCAAGATGCTGGGAGGGCTAGCGGGAGTTCCACAGATACGCAGTATTTT,CASSQDAGRASGSSTDTQYF
TRBJ1-5,TRBV4-2,once,NA,TGTGCCAGCAGCCAAGATCTTCCGGGACACCCGATGAATCCCCAGCATTTT,CASSQDLPGHPMNPQHF
TRBJ2-6,TRBV5-1,many,NA,TGCGCCAGCAGCTCTAAAAACTCTGGGGCCAACGTCCTGACTTTC,CASSSKNSGANVLTF
TRBJ2-7,TRBV27,few,NA,TGTGCCAGCATCCGATACCTTGGGTTCCACGGCGAGCAGTACTTC,CASIRYLGFHGEQYF
TRBJ2-2,TRBV28,NA,TRBD1,TGTGCCAGCAGTCAGGGGGCTACCGGGGAGCTGTTTTTT,CASSQGATGELFF
TRBJ1-3,TRBV9,few,NA,TGTGCCAGCAGCGTAGGCGGAAACACCATATATTTT,CASSVGGNTIYF
TRBJ1-2,TRBV19,NA,TRBD1,TGTGCCAGTACCCCGACAGGGTCCTTTTCGTCCTATGGCTACACCTTC,CASTPTGSFSSYGYTF
TRBJ2-3,TRBV7-3,NA,NA,TGTGCCAGCAGCCTGACAGGTCTAAGCACAGATACGCAGTATTTT,CASSLTGLSTDTQYF
TRBJ1-1,TRBV25-1,NA,NA,TGTGCCAGCAAGGGGGGGTCCACTGAAGCTTTCTTT,CASKGGSTEAFF
TRBJ2-2,TRBV5-8,NA,TRBD1,TGTGCCAGCAGCGTAAGTTTCGGACAGGCGAACACCGGGGAGCTGTTTTTT,CASSVSFGQANTGELFF
TRBJ1-1,TRBV4-1,NA,NA,TGCGCCAGCAGCCCAGACCCTTTCGCTGAAGCTTTCTTT,CASSPDPFAEAFF
TRBJ2-3,TRBV2,NA,NA,TGTGCCAGCAGTTGGTCGGATACGCAGTATTTT,CASSWSDTQYF